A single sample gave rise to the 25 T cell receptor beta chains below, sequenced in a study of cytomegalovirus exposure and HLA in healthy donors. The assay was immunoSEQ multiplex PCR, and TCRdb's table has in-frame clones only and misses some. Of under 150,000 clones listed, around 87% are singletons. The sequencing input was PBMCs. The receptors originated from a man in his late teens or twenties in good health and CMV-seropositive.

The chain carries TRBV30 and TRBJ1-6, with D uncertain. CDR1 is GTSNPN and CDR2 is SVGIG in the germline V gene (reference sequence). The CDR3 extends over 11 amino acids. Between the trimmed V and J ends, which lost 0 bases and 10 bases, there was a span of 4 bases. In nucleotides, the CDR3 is TGTGCCTGGAGTGTCCGGTCACCCCTCCACTTT. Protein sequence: CAWSVRSPLHF.

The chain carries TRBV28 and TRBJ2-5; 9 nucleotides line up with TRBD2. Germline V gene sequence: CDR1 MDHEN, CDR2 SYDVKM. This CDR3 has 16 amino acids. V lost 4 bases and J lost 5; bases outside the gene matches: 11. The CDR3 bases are TGTGCCAGCAGTTCCGGGGGACTAGCCTGGGGGGAGACCCAGTACTTC. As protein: CASSSGGLAWGETQYF. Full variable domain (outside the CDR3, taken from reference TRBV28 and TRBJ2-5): DVKVTQSSRYLVKRTGEKVFLECVQDMDHENMFWYRQDPGLGLRLIYFSYDVKMKEKGDIPEGYSVSREKKERFSLILESASTNQTSMYLCASSSGGLAWGETQYFGPGTRLLVL.

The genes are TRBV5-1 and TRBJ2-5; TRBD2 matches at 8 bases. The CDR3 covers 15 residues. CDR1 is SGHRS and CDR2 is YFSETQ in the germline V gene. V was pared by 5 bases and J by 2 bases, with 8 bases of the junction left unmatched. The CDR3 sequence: CASRRDSGVQETQYF. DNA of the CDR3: TGCGCCAGCAGGCGAGATAGCGGGGTACAAGAGACCCAGTACTTC.

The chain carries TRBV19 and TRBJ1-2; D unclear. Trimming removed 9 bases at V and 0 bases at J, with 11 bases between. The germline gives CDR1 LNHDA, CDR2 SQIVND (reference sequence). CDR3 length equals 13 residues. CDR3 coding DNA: TGTGCCAGCTCGCCGGGGACTAACTATGGCTACACCTTC. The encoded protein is CASSPGTNYGYTF.

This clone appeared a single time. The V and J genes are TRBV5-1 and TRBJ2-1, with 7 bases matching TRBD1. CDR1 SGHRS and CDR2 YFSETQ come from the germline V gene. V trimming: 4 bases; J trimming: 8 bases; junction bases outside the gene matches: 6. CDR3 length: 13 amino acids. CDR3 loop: CASSGQGGDEQFF. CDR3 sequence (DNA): TGCGCCAGCAGCGGACAAGGGGGCGATGAGCAGTTCTTC.

The CDR3 loop is CASSSRRLAGGRDTQYF. DNA of the CDR3: TGTGCCAGCAGCTCCCGCCGACTAGCGGGGGGACGCGATACGCAGTATTTT. J is TRBJ2-3 and V is TRBV7-2; TRBD2 agrees at 13 bases. CDR1 and CDR2 (germline): SGHTA, FQGNSA. V gave up 4 bases and J gave up 6 bases; unmatched junction bases: 10. The CDR3 has 17 residues.

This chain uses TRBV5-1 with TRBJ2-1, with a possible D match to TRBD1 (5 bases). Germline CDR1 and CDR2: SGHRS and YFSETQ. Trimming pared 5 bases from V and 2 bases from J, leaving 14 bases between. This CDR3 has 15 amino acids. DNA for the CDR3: TGCGCCAGCAGGTCGGCTCAGGGCCCCTACAATGAGCAGTTCTTC. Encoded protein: CASRSAQGPYNEQFF.

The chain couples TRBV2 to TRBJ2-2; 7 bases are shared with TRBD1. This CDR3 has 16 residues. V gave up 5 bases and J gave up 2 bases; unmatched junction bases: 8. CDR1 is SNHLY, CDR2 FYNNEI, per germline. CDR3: CASSKGKGGNTGELFF. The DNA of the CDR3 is TGTGCCAGCAGTAAAGGAAAAGGGGGCAACACCGGGGAGCTGTTTTTT.

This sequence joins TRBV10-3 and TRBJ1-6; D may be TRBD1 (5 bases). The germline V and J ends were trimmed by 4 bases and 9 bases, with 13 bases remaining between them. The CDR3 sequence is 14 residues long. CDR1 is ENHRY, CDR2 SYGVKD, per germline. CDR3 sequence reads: CAISGTTVGSPLHF. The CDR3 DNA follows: TGTGCCATCAGTGGGACAACGGTGGGTTCACCCCTCCACTTT.

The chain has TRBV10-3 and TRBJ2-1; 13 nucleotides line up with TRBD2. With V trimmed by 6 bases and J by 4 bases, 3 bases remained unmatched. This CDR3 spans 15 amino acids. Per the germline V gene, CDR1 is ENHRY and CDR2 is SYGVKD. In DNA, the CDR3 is TGTGCCATCAGCCTACTAGCGGGAGGGTACAATGAGCAGTTCTTC. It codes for CAISLLAGGYNEQFF.

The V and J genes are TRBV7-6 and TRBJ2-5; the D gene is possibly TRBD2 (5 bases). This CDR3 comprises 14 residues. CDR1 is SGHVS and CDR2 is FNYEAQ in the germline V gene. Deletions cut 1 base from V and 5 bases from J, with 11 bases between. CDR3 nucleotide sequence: TGTGCCAGCAGCTTAGTCGCATCGGGGGAGACCCAGTACTTC. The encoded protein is CASSLVASGETQYF.

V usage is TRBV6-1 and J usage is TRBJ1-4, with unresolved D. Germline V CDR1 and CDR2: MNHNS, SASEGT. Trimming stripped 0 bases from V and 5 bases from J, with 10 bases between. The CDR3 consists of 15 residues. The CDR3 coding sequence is TGTGCCAGCAGTGAAGCGCCAGGTGCAAATGAAAAACTGTTTTTT. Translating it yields CASSEAPGANEKLFF.

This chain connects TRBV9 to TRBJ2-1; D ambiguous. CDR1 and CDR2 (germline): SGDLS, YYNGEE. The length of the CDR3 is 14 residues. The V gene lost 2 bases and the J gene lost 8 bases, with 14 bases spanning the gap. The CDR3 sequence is CASSVSHLTDEQFF. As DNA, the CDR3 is TGTGCCAGCAGCGTGTCCCATCTTACGGATGAGCAGTTCTTC.

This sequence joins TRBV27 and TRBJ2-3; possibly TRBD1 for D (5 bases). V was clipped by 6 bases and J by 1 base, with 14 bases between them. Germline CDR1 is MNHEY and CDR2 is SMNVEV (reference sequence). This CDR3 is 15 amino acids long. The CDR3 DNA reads TGTGCCAGCAGATCCGAGGCAGGGCGCACAGATACGCAGTATTTT. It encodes CASRSEAGRTDTQYF.

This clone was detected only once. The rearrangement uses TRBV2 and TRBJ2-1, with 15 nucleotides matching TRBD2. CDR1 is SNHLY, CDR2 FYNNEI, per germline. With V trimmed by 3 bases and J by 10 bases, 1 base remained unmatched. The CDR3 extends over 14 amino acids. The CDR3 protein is CASSEGLAGGEQFF. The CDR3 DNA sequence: TGTGCCAGCAGTGAGGGACTAGCGGGGGGAGAGCAGTTCTTC.

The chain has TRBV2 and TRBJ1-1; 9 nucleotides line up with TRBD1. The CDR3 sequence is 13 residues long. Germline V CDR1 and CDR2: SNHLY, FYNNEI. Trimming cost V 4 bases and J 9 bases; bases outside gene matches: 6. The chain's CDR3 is CASSGGTGLKAFF. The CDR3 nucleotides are TGTGCCAGCAGTGGGGGGACAGGGTTAAAAGCTTTCTTT.

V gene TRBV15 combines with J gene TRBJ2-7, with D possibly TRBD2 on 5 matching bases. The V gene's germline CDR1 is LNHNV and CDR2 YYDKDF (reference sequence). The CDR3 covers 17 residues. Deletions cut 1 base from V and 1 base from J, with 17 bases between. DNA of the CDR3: TGTGCCACCAGCAGAGGTGGCGGGCCGGCAGGTTCCTACGAGCAGTACTTC. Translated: CATSRGGGPAGSYEQYF.

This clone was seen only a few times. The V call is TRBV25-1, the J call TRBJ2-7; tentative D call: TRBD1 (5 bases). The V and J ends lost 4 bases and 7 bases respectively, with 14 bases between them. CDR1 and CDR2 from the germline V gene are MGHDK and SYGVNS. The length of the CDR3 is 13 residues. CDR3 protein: CASSGDRLREQYF. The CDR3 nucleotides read TGTGCCAGCAGTGGCGACAGATTACGAGAGCAGTACTTC.

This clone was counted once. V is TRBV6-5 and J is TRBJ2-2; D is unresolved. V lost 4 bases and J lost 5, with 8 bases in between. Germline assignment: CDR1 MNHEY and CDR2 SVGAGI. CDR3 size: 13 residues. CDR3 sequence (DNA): TGTGCCAGCAGTTTCGGTCCTACCGGGGAGCTGTTTTTT. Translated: CASSFGPTGELFF.

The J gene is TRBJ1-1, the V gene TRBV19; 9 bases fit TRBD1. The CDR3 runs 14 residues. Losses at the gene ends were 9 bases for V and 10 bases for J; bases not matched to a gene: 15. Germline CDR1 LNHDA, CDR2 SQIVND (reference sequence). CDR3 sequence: CASNGIDRGFSAFF. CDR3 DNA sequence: TGTGCCAGCAACGGAATCGACAGGGGGTTTTCAGCTTTCTTT. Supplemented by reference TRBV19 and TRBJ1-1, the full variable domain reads DGGITQSPKYLFRKEGQNVTLSCEQNLNHDAMYWYRQDPGQGLRLIYYSQIVNDFQKGDIAEGYSVSREKKESFPLTVTSAQKNPTAFYLCASNGIDRGFSAFFGQGTRLTVV.

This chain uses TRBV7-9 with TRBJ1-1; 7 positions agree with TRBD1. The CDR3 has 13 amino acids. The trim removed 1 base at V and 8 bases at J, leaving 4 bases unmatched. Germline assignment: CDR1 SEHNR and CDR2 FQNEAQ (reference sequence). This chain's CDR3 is CASSLGTGDEAFF. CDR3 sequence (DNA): TGTGCCAGCAGCTTAGGGACAGGCGACGAAGCTTTCTTT. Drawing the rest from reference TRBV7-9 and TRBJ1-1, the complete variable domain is DTGVSQNPRHKITKRGQNVTFRCDPISEHNRLYWYRQTLGQGPEFLTYFQNEAQLEKSRLLSDRFSAERPKGSFSTLEIQRTEQGDSAMYLCASSLGTGDEAFFGQGTRLTVV.

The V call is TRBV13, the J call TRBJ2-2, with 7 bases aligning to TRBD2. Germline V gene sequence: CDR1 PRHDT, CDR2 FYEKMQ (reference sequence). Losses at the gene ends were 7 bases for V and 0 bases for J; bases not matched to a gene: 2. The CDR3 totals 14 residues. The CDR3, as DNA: TGTGCCAGCAAAGCGGGGACGAACACCGGGGAGCTGTTTTTT. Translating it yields CASKAGTNTGELFF.

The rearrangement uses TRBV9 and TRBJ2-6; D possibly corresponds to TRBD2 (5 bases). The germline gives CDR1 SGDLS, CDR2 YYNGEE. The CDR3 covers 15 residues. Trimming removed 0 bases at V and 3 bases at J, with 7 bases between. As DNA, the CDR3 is TGTGCCAGCAGCGTAGTCGGGGTTGGGGCCAACGTCCTGACTTTC. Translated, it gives CASSVVGVGANVLTF.

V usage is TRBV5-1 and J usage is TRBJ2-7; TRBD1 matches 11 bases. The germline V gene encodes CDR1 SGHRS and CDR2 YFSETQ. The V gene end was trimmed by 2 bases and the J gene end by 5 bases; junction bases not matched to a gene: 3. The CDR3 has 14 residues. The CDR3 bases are TGCGCCAGCAGCTTAGGACAGGGGGCGGACGAGCAGTACTTC. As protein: CASSLGQGADEQYF.

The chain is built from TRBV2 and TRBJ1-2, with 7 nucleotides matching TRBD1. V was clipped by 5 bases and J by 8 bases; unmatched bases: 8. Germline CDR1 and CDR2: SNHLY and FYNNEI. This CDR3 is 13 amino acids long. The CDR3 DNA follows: TGTGCCAGCAGTCTGACAGGGATTCGCGGCTACACCTTC. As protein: CASSLTGIRGYTF.